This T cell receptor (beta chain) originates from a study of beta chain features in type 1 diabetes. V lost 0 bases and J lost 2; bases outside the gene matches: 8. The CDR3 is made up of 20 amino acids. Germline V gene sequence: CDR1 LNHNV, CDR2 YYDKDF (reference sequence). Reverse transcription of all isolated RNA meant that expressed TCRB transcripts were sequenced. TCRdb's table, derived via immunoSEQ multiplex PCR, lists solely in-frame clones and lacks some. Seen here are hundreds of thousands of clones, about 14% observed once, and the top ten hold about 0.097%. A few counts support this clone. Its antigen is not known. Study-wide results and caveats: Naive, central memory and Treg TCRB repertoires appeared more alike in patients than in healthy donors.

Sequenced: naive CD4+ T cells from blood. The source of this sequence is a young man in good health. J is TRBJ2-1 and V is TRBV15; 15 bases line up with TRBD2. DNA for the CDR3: TGTGCCACCAGCAGAGATACCGGGACTAGCGGGAGGATCACCTACAATGAGCAGTTCTTC. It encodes CATSRDTGTSGRITYNEQFF.